Below, 9 T cell receptor beta chains from the same sample are listed, as sequenced in a study of T cell responses to AZD1222 COVID-19 vaccine. Sequencing was performed with immunoSEQ multiplex PCR; in TCRdb, only in-frame clones are kept and a portion is missing. The data hold 85,000 or so clones, with under 95% observed a single time. The starting material was peripheral blood, obtained 28 days after the second AZD1222 dose. These receptor sequences come from an adult who received the AZD1222 COVID-19 vaccine.

The V gene is TRBV5-1, the J gene TRBJ1-2; D might be TRBD1 (6 bases). Trimming shortened V by 4 bases and J by 6 bases, and 16 bases separated the two germline ends. This CDR3 contains 14 residues. CDR1 is SGHRS and CDR2 is YFSETQ in the germline V gene. The CDR3 sequence is CASSNRDSVNGYTF. CDR3 DNA: TGCGCCAGCAGCAACAGGGACTCGGTAAATGGCTACACCTTC.

This chain uses TRBV2 with TRBJ2-3, with unresolved D. Germline-derived CDR1 and CDR2 are SNHLY and FYNNEI. The V end was cut by 1 base, the J end by 6 bases, with 8 bases between. The length of the CDR3 is 13 residues. Written as DNA, the CDR3 is TGTGCCAGCAGTGAAGGAGGAGCTGATACGCAGTATTTT. As protein: CASSEGGADTQYF. Filled out from reference TRBV2 and TRBJ2-3, the complete variable domain reads EPEVTQTPSHQVTQMGQEVILRCVPISNHLYFYWYRQILGQKVEFLVSFYNNEISEKSEIFDDQFSVERPDGSNFTLKIRSTKLEDSAMYFCASSEGGADTQYFGPGTRLTVL.

This sequence joins TRBV19 and TRBJ2-7; weak D call: TRBD2 (7 bases). This CDR3 region has 15 residues. V dropped 6 bases and J dropped 2 bases, with 17 bases sitting between them. CDR1 is LNHDA, CDR2 SQIVND, per germline (reference sequence). The CDR3 DNA reads TGTGCCAGTAGCCTGGAGGGAGGGGGAGCCTACGAGCAGTACTTC. This translates into CASSLEGGGAYEQYF.

The V and J genes are TRBV4-1 and TRBJ1-6; 8 bases map to TRBD1. This CDR3 comprises 14 residues. V was pared by 2 bases and J by 10 bases, with 4 bases of the junction left unmatched. The germline CDR1 and CDR2 sequences are MGHRA and YSYEKL. The CDR3: CASSQTGGGSPLHF. The CDR3 nucleotides read TGCGCCAGCAGCCAAACAGGGGGAGGATCACCCCTCCACTTT.

This chain uses TRBV18 with TRBJ1-2, with D possibly being TRBD1 (6 bases). V shed 3 bases and J shed 4 bases, with 15 bases lying between them. CDR3 length: 15 amino acids. Per the germline V gene, CDR1 is KGHSH and CDR2 is LQKENI. The CDR3 DNA is TGTGCCAGCTCACCCGCGGGGGCGCAGGTCTATGGCTACACCTTC. It is translated as CASSPAGAQVYGYTF.

The chain links TRBV13 to TRBJ1-1; no reliable D call. The germline gives CDR1 PRHDT, CDR2 FYEKMQ (reference sequence). The CDR3 is 11 amino acids. V dropped 2 bases and J dropped 4 bases, with 2 bases sitting between them. CDR3 sequence: CASSLSTEAFF. DNA of the CDR3: TGTGCCAGCAGCTTAAGCACTGAAGCTTTCTTT.

This clone has just one count. CDR3 in amino acids: CASSLSADTQYF. The CDR3 DNA follows: TGTGCCAGCAGTTTATCAGCAGATACGCAGTATTTT. The chain employs TRBV12-3 or TRBV12-4 and TRBJ2-3; D uncertain. The CDR3 extends over 12 amino acids. The germline V and J ends were trimmed by 2 bases and 4 bases, with 4 bases remaining between them.

CDR3 sequence: CASSYASGSYEQYF. The CDR3 nucleotides read TGTGCCAGCAGTTACGCTAGCGGGTCCTACGAGCAGTACTTC. This sequence joins TRBV6-5 and TRBJ2-7, with TRBD2 identical over 8 bases. Germline V gene data show CDR1 as MNHEY and CDR2 as SVGAGI. V dropped 2 bases and J dropped 1; count of bases not matched to a gene: 1. The CDR3 has 14 amino acids.

The CDR3 sequence is CASSPRLAGGLGNEQFF. In nucleotides, the CDR3 is TGTGCCAGCAGTCCACGACTAGCGGGAGGCCTGGGGAATGAGCAGTTCTTC. The chain links TRBV6-4 to TRBJ2-1; 13 nucleotides agree with TRBD2. The CDR3 runs to 17 residues. CDR1 and CDR2 from the germline V gene are MRHNA and SNTAGT. The J segment lost 7 bases and the V segment lost 5 bases, leaving 11 bases of the junction unmatched.